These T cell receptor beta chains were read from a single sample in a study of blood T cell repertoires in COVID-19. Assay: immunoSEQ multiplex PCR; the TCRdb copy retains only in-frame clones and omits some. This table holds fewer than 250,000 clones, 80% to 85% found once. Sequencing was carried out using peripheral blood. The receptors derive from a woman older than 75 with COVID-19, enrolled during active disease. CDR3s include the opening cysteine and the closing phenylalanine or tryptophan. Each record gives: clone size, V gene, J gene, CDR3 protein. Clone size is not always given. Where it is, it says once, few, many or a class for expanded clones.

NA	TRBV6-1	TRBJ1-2	CASTLGQGHIYGYTF
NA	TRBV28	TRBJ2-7	CASTPVSRPYEQYF
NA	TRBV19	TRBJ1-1	CASSKLGTSMNTEAFF
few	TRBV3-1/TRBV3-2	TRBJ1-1	CASSQGDRGSAFF
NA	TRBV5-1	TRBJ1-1	CASHRGGPNTEAFF
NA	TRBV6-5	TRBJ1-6	CASRPGQEGNSPLHF
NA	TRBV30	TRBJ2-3	CAWRRGAPDTQYF
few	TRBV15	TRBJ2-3	CATSRSTGQDTQYF
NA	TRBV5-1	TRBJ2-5	CASSLASGGRGETQYF
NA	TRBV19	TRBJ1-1	CASSVLGGNTEAFF
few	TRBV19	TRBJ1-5	CASGQGIQPQHF
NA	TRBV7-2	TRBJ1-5	CASSSRQGSNQPQHF
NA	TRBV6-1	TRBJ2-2	CASSAPAGTGPTGELFF
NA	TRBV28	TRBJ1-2	CASSPRTPRGGYTF
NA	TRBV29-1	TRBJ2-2	CSVEDQGGWELFF
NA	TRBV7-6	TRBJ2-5	CASSSPGQGQETQYF
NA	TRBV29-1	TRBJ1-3	CSVAGTGTGNTIYF
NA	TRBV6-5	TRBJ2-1	CASSYSGGREQFF
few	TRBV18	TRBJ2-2	CASSPTGSATGELFF
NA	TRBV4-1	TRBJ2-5	CASSLGLAAETQYF
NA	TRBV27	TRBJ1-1	CASSPLGLMNTEAFF
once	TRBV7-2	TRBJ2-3	CASSLAGTSIDTQYF
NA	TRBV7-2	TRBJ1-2	CASSWEGYGYTF
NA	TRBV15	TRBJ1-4	CATSRGQGEEEKLFF
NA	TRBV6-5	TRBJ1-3	CASRAGQAGGNTIYF
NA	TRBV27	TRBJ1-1	CASIKDRAPLTEAFF
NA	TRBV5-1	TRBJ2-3	CASSMGLAGGGDTQYF
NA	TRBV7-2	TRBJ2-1	CASSLVGTSTNEQFF
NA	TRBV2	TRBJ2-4	CASSMSGAEYF
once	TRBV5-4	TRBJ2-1	CASSERGGKVGNEQFF
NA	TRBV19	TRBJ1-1	CASTPYGPNGAEAFF
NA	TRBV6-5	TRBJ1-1	CATHPQGQGTEAFF
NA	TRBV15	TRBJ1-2	CATSRGGTGPGYTF
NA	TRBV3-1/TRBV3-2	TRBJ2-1	CASSHVSGAVNEQFF
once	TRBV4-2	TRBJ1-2	CASSQVPGGSYGYTF
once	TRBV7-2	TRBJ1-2	CASWPGQGAGGYGYTF
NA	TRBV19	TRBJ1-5	CASSGQGGQPQHF
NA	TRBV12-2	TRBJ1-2	CASRLATGTGANYGYTF
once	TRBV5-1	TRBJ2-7	CASSAGTALYEQYF
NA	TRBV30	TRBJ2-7	CAWSVSPSSVYEQYF
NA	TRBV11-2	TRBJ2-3	CASSLGRPGSTDTQYF
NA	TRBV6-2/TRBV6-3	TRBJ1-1	CASSSGTGGKVEAFF
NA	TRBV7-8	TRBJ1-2	CASSLEGLHINYGYTF
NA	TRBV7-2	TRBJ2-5	CASSRGYQETQYF
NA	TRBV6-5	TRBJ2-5	CASRASGGRETQYF
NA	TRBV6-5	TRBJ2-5	CASSHGRGMEETQYF
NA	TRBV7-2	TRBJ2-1	CASRPDSLSNEQFF
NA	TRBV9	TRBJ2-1	CASSVVGSSYNEQFF
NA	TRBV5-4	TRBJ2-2	CASSLGLAGLPGELFF
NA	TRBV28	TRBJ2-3	CASSRTGGHSTDTQYF
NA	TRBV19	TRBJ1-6	CASSISGGDSPLHF
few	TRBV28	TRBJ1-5	CASSQGQINQPQHF
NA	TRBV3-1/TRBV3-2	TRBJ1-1	CASSPSAQVNTEAFF
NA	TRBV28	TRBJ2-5	CASSPLGLAGGTQYF